This entry is about one T cell receptor beta chain. These data are taken from a study of blood T cell repertoires in COVID-19. Turning to the study itself: Spain, Italy and the United States supplied samples that represented acute and convalescent COVID-19. PBMCs, B-cell-depleted T cells, or T cells were the source of the cDNA or gDNA that made up the material.

CDR1 and CDR2 from the germline V gene are GTSNPN and SVGIG (reference sequence). V was clipped by 4 bases and J by 6 bases, with 12 bases between them. This CDR3 comprises 12 residues. In the source study's methods: How many nucleated cells were present was estimated from reference gene primer amplification. The method was immunoSEQ multiplex PCR; TCRdb's version includes in-frame clones alone and lacks a portion of them. V, J and clone size are taken as reported in that table, and D and trimming were inferred from the DNA itself. The sample comprises 300,000 or so clones, around 87% of which are singletons, and 1% rests with the top ten.

This chain connects TRBV30 to TRBJ1-1, with D unresolved. The sample comprised peripheral blood. This TCR was recovered from a man over 45 with active or convalescent COVID-19. The CDR3 DNA is TGTGCCTGGAACCGACAAACTCCTGAAGCTTTCTTT. Translation: CAWNRQTPEAFF.